This entry is about one T cell receptor beta chain. No antigen is known for it. A much larger clone differs by one base, so this may be a read error. This specimen belongs to a study of T-cell reconstitution after alpha-beta-depleted transplantation in children. Findings of the study overall: One year post-transplant, T-cell counts and diversity were largely derived from T cells produced anew. Some patients owed their high day-60 TCRbeta diversity to surviving recipient T cells and thymic progenitors. Reportedly, roughly two months post-transplant, alpha-beta T cells arose from several hundred expanded graft clones.

Using unique molecular identifiers, the investigators prepared the TCRbeta library. TCRdb re-called the PCR reads through MiXCR, storing one row per CDR3 protein. The repertoire holds approximately 250,000 distinct CDR3 sequences, with about 25% as singletons. The origin of this receptor is a girl between 2 and 10 years old with Fanconi anemia, due to receive a stem cell transplant. The sample here was PBMCs, taken before TCRalphabeta/CD19-depleted stem cell transplant.

The CDR3 region is CASSLGGRADTQYF. The CDR3 region has the DNA TGTGCCAGCAGCTTAGGCGGGAGGGCAGATACGCAGTATTTT. The rearrangement links TRBV7-3 to TRBJ2-3; 9 bases line up with TRBD2. Germline CDR1 and CDR2: SGHTA and FQGTGA. This CDR3 spans 14 amino acids. The J segment lost 4 bases and the V segment lost 2 bases, leaving 1 base of the junction unmatched.